Each of the 26 T cell receptor beta chains below was sequenced from the same sample in a study of T cell clones after liver transplantation. Some clones are missing from TCRdb's copy, which holds only in-frame ones; the method was immunoSEQ multiplex PCR. This sample has over 100,000 clones, with around 86% found just once. The sample consisted of CD4+ T cells from blood, taken before liver transplant. The origin of the receptors is a human donor who received a liver transplant.

The J gene is TRBJ2-1, the V gene TRBV2, with TRBD1 matching 7 bases. The CDR3 sequence is 15 residues long. Germline values: CDR1 SNHLY, CDR2 FYNNEI. Germline trimming cut 4 bases from V and 2 bases from J; bases unmatched to any gene: 5. The CDR3 is CASSGEQGTYNEQFF. DNA for the CDR3: TGTGCCAGCAGTGGTGAACAGGGGACCTACAATGAGCAGTTCTTC. Supplemented by reference TRBV2 and TRBJ2-1, the full variable domain reads EPEVTQTPSHQVTQMGQEVILRCVPISNHLYFYWYRQILGQKVEFLVSFYNNEISEKSEIFDDQFSVERPDGSNFTLKIRSTKLEDSAMYFCASSGEQGTYNEQFFGPGTRLTVL.

The CDR3 spells CATSRLAGGGEQYF. The DNA for the CDR3 is TGTGCCACCAGCAGACTAGCGGGGGGCGGTGAGCAGTACTTC. The chain uses TRBV15 and TRBJ2-7; 11 bases align to TRBD2. The CDR3 totals 14 residues. Germline CDR1 is LNHNV and CDR2 is YYDKDF (reference sequence). The V and J ends lost 2 bases and 7 bases, in that order; junction bases with no gene match: 4.

The V and J genes are TRBV28 and TRBJ1-4; no clear D gene. This CDR3 has 15 residues. The V gene's germline CDR1 is MDHEN and CDR2 SYDVKM. V lost 3 bases, J lost 0 bases, and 8 bases lay in between. CDR3 amino acids: CASSFWTSTNEKLFF. The CDR3 nucleotides read TGTGCCAGCAGTTTCTGGACTTCAACTAATGAAAAACTGTTTTTT.

This clone was seen a handful of times. The chain's CDR3 is CASSPSSSSYNEQFF. The CDR3 bases are TGTGCCAGCTCACCTTCTAGCAGCTCCTACAATGAGCAGTTCTTC. V and J are TRBV18 and TRBJ2-1, with D possibly being TRBD2 (5 bases). The germline V gene encodes CDR1 KGHSH and CDR2 LQKENI. Trimming took off 3 bases at V and 0 bases at J, with 9 bases between the two ends. The CDR3 loop spans 15 amino acids.

The chain has TRBV6-1 and TRBJ1-5; TRBD1 might be the D (6 bases). The CDR3 is made up of 14 amino acids. With 7 bases removed from V and 5 bases from J, the gap between germline ends came to 15 bases. CDR1 and CDR2 (germline): MNHNS, SASEGT. The CDR3 sequence: CASNPDRNDQPQHF. Here the CDR3 DNA reads TGTGCCAGCAACCCCGACAGGAACGATCAGCCCCAGCATTTT.

This clone was counted between two and nine times. The chain combines TRBV19 with TRBJ1-1; TRBD1 matches at 12 bases. Germline CDR1 is LNHDA and CDR2 is SQIVND (reference sequence). With 7 bases clipped from V and 5 bases from J, the junction kept 11 bases outside the gene matches. The CDR3 totals 16 residues. The CDR3 reads CASKTIGTGGKTEAFF. The CDR3 nucleotides are TGTGCCAGTAAGACAATAGGGACAGGGGGCAAAACTGAAGCTTTCTTT. Together with reference TRBV19 and TRBJ1-1, the CDR3 gives the full variable domain: DGGITQSPKYLFRKEGQNVTLSCEQNLNHDAMYWYRQDPGQGLRLIYYSQIVNDFQKGDIAEGYSVSREKKESFPLTVTSAQKNPTAFYLCASKTIGTGGKTEAFFGQGTRLTVV.

This sequence joins TRBV19 and TRBJ2-3; TRBD2 agrees at 7 bases. This CDR3 has 17 amino acids. Per germline, CDR1 LNHDA and CDR2 SQIVND (reference sequence). With 7 bases clipped from V and 0 bases from J, the junction kept 13 bases outside the gene matches. CDR3 protein: CASKMRASGGSTDTQYF. The CDR3 DNA is TGTGCCAGTAAAATGAGGGCTAGCGGAGGTAGCACAGATACGCAGTATTTT.

The V gene is TRBV6-8, the J gene TRBJ1-2, with a tentative D call TRBD1 (6 bases). The CDR3 spans 18 residues. Trimming left V 2 bases short and J 5 bases short, with 24 bases between. Germline V CDR1 and CDR2: MNHGY, SAAAGT. The CDR3 region is CASSYGGRAGGSCYGYTF. The DNA of the CDR3 is TGTGCCAGCAGTTACGGGGGACGGGCCGGGGGCAGTTGTTATGGCTACACCTTC.

This chain joins TRBV18 and TRBJ2-1; perhaps TRBD2 as D (8 bases). V was clipped by 4 bases and J by 7 bases, with 23 bases between them. Germline V CDR1 and CDR2: KGHSH, LQKENI. The CDR3 has 17 amino acids. The DNA of the CDR3 is TGTGCCAGCTCACTTGGGACTAGGGGGCCCCCGGGGAATGAGCAGTTCTTC. Protein: CASSLGTRGPPGNEQFF.

The chain is built from TRBV30 and TRBJ2-7; D unclear. Germline CDR1 is GTSNPN and CDR2 is SVGIG (reference sequence). The CDR3 spans 12 residues. The V and J ends lost 0 bases and 3 bases respectively, with 6 bases between them. The DNA of the CDR3 is TGTGCCTGGAGTGTCTCGATCTACGAGCAGTACTTC. Encoded protein: CAWSVSIYEQYF.

The chain links TRBV7-3 to TRBJ2-2, with D uncertain. From germline, CDR1 is SGHTA and CDR2 FQGTGA. V was pared by 5 bases and J by 5 bases, with 9 bases between. This CDR3 is built from 13 residues. The CDR3 protein is CASSPFRTGELFF. Written as DNA, the CDR3 is TGTGCCAGCAGCCCGTTCAGGACCGGGGAGCTGTTTTTT.

The chain joins TRBV10-2 to TRBJ2-1, with TRBD1 matching over 9 bases. Germline loops: CDR1 WSHSY, CDR2 SAAADI. The V and J ends lost 8 bases and 3 bases, in that order; junction bases with no gene match: 8. This CDR3 has 15 residues. CDR3 loop: CASFLTGGYYNEQFF. The CDR3 coding sequence is TGCGCCAGCTTTTTAACAGGGGGCTACTACAATGAGCAGTTCTTC.

This chain links TRBV28 with TRBJ2-7; D perhaps matches TRBD2 (6 bases). Germline loops: CDR1 MDHEN, CDR2 SYDVKM. CDR3 length: 16 amino acids. V was trimmed by 7 bases and J by 2 bases, leaving 21 bases between them. The CDR3 region has the DNA TGTGCCAGCACCACCACAGGAGGGATCGGGGCCTACGAGCAGTACTTC. Encoded protein: CASTTTGGIGAYEQYF.

The CDR3: CASRPVSGANVLTF. The CDR3 DNA reads TGTGCCAGCCGCCCCGTCAGTGGGGCCAACGTCCTGACTTTC. The V call is TRBV19, the J call TRBJ2-6; D gene uncertain. Germline CDR1 is LNHDA and CDR2 is SQIVND (reference sequence). CDR3 length equals 14 residues. Trimming took 9 bases from V and 3 from J, leaving 12 bases between them.

The chain employs TRBV7-6 and TRBJ1-5; D is unresolved. Trimming pared 1 base from V and 0 bases from J, leaving 10 bases between. Germline assignment: CDR1 SGHVS and CDR2 FNYEAQ. The CDR3 length is 16 residues. CDR3 DNA sequence: TGTGCCAGCAGCTTAGGGGCAGGCTCTAGCAATCAGCCCCAGCATTTT. Its protein is CASSLGAGSSNQPQHF.

The V and J genes are TRBV4-2 and TRBJ2-1; 9 bases match TRBD2. CDR3 size: 14 residues. Per the germline V gene, CDR1 is LGHNA and CDR2 is YNFKEQ. The V gene end was trimmed by 4 bases and the J gene end by 7 bases; junction bases not matched to a gene: 5. The CDR3 DNA reads TGTGCCAGCAGCCCGGGACTAGCTGGGAATGAGCAGTTCTTC. Translating it yields CASSPGLAGNEQFF.

The gene calls are TRBV4-2 and TRBJ2-7; 7 bases are shared with TRBD1. The CDR3 is 15 amino acids. Germline V gives CDR1 LGHNA, CDR2 YNFKEQ. The J segment lost 1 base and the V segment lost 1 base, leaving 4 bases of the junction unmatched. The CDR3 sequence: CASSQGTGPSYEQYF. Here the CDR3 DNA reads TGTGCCAGCAGCCAAGGGACAGGACCTTCCTACGAGCAGTACTTC.

The chain couples TRBV9 to TRBJ2-7; 7 bases fit TRBD1. With V trimmed by 0 bases and J by 4 bases, 7 bases remained unmatched. This CDR3 has 15 residues. The V gene's germline CDR1 is SGDLS and CDR2 YYNGEE. The CDR3 region is CASSVEGTARYEQYF. The CDR3 DNA follows: TGTGCCAGCAGCGTAGAGGGGACAGCCCGATACGAGCAGTACTTC.

The genes are TRBV30 and TRBJ1-3, with D perhaps TRBD1 (5 bases). V lost 7 bases, J lost 2 bases, and 15 bases lay in between. Germline V gene lookup returns CDR1 GTSNPN and CDR2 SVGIG (reference sequence). There are 14 residues in the CDR3. CDR3 sequence reads: CASGPGSAGNTIYF. Written as DNA, the CDR3 is TGTGCCTCGGGGCCCGGGAGTGCTGGAAACACCATATATTTT.

This chain links TRBV7-3 with TRBJ1-5; TRBD1 agrees at 9 bases. This CDR3 region has 20 residues. J lost 0 bases, V lost 1 base, and 13 bases had no gene match. From germline, CDR1 is SGHTA and CDR2 FQGTGA. Here the CDR3 DNA reads TGTGCCAGCAGCTTAAGTTTCCGGGACAGGGCCGGAGGTAGCAATCAGCCCCAGCATTTT. Translated, it gives CASSLSFRDRAGGSNQPQHF.

The chain couples TRBV30 to TRBJ1-5; D is unclear. From germline, CDR1 is GTSNPN and CDR2 SVGIG (reference sequence). V was trimmed by 2 bases and J by 10 bases, leaving 9 bases between them. The CDR3 consists of 11 residues. The CDR3 DNA sequence: TGTGCCTGGAGTCGTGACGGACCCCAGCATTTT. Its protein is CAWSRDGPQHF.

This clone was seen a few times. This chain uses TRBV9 with TRBJ1-1; D not certain. The CDR3 runs 15 residues. V shed 3 bases and J shed 1 base, with 13 bases lying between them. Germline CDR1 SGDLS, CDR2 YYNGEE. CDR3 sequence (DNA): TGTGCCAGCAGCGCAGACCCGGTGGCGAACACTGAAGCTTTCTTT. Translation gives CASSADPVANTEAFF.

This sequence joins TRBV6-5 and TRBJ2-1, with D possibly being TRBD1 (5 bases). The CDR3 is 15 residues long. Trimming left V 0 bases short and J 8 bases short, with 14 bases between. The germline CDR1 and CDR2 sequences are MNHEY and SVGAGI. CDR3 coding DNA: TGTGCCAGCAGTTACTCGAGTGGCAGCAGGGATGAGCAGTTCTTC. Translating gives CASSYSSGSRDEQFF.

In its sample, this clone was seen once. The chain recombines TRBV27 with TRBJ2-1; the match to TRBD2 covers 11 bases. Germline V gives CDR1 MNHEY, CDR2 SMNVEV (reference sequence). J gave up 4 bases and V 5 bases, and 7 bases lay outside the gene matches. The CDR3 runs to 16 residues. In DNA, the CDR3 is TGTGCCAGCAGTCAGTGGACTAGCGGGCCTTACAATGAGCAGTTCTTC. It encodes CASSQWTSGPYNEQFF.

J is TRBJ1-2 and V is TRBV7-3, with D maybe TRBD1 (6 bases). In germline, CDR1 is SGHTA, CDR2 FQGTGA. The CDR3 has 17 amino acids. Trimming pared 2 bases from V and 4 bases from J, leaving 20 bases between. The CDR3 loop reads CASSLYPAGASGYGYTF. In DNA form, the CDR3 reads TGTGCCAGCAGCTTATATCCTGCGGGGGCATCCGGCTATGGCTACACCTTC.

This clone has a single count. This chain connects TRBV27 to TRBJ2-1, with 8 bases aligning to TRBD2. The CDR3 covers 16 residues. Germline CDR1 reads MNHEY; CDR2 reads SMNVEV (reference sequence). The V and J ends lost 8 bases and 5 bases, in that order; junction bases with no gene match: 14. CDR3 residues: CASRSLGAGGNNEQFF. The CDR3 nucleotides read TGTGCCAGCCGGTCCCTTGGGGCGGGAGGCAACAATGAGCAGTTCTTC.